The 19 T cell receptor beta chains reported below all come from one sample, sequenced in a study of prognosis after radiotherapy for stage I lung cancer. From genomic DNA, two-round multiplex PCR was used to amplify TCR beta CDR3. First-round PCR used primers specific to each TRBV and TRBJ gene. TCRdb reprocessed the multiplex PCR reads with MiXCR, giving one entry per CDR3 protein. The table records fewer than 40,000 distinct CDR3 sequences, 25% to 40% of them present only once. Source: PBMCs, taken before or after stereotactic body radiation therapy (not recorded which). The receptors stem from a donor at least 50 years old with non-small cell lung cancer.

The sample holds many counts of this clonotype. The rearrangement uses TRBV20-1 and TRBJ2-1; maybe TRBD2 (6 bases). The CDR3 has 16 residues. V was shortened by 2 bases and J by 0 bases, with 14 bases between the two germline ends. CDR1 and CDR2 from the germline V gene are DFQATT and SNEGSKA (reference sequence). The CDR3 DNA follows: TGCAGTGCTAGATCCGGTCTAGCGTTCTCCTACAATGAGCAGTTCTTC. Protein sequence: CSARSGLAFSYNEQFF.

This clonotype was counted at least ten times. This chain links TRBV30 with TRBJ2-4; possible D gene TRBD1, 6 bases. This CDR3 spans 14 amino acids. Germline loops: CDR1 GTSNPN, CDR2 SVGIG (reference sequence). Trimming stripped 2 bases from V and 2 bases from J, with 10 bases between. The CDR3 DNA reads TGTGCCTGGAGTTGGGGACATACCAAAAACATTCAGTACTTC. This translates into CAWSWGHTKNIQYF.

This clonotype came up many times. CDR3 in amino acids: CASSFYRDLEQYF. CDR3 nucleotides: TGTGCCAGCAGCTTCTACCGGGACCTCGAGCAGTACTTC. This chain connects TRBV7-2 to TRBJ2-7, with D perhaps being TRBD1 or TRBD2 (5 bases each). CDR1 and CDR2 from the germline V gene are SGHTA and FQGNSA. V lost 3 bases and J lost 6, with 12 bases in between. This CDR3 comprises 13 residues.

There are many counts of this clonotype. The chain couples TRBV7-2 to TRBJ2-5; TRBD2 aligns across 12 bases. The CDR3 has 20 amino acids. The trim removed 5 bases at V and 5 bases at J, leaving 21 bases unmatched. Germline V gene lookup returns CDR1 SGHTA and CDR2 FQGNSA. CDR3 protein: CASSPPARASGGALRETQYF. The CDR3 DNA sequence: TGTGCCAGCAGCCCACCGGCCAGGGCTAGCGGGGGGGCATTAAGGGAGACCCAGTACTTC. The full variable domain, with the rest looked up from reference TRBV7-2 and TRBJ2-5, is GAGVSQSPSNKVTEKGKDVELRCDPISGHTALYWYRQSLGQGLEFLIYFQGNSAPDKSGLPSDRFSAERTGGSVSTLTIQRTQQEDSAVYLCASSPPARASGGALRETQYFGPGTRLLVL.

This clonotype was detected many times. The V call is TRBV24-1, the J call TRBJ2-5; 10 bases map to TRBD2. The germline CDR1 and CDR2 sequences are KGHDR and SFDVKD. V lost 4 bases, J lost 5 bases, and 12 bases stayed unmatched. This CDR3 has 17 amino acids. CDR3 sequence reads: CATSDTRPSGGLETQYF. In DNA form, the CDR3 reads TGTGCCACCAGTGACACCCGGCCTAGCGGGGGATTGGAGACCCAGTACTTC.

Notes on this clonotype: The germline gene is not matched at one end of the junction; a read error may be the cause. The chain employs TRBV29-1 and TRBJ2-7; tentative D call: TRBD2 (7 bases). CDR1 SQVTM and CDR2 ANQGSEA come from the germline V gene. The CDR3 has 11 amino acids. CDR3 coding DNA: TGCAGCGTTAGGGGGGGCGGCGAGCGGTACTTC. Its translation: CSVRGGGERYF.

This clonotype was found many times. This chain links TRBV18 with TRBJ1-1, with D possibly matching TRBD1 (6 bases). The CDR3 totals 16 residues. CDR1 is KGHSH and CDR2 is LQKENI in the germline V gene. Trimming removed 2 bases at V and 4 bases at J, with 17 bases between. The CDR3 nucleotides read TGTGCCAGCTCACCAAGCCCCCAACAGGGAGGCACTGAAGCTTTCTTT. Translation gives CASSPSPQQGGTEAFF.

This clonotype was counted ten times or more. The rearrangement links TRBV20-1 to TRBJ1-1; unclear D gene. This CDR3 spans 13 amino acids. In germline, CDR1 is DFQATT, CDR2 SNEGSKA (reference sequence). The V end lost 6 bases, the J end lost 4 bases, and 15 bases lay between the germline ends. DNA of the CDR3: TGCAGTGCAAGACCTCCCGGCGGCACTGAAGCTTTCTTT. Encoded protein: CSARPPGGTEAFF.

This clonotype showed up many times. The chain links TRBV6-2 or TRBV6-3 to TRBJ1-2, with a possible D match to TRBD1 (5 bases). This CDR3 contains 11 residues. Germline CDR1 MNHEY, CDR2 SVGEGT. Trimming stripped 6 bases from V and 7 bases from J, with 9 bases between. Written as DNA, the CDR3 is TGTGCCAGCAGCAACCAGGGTGGCTACACCTTC. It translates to CASSNQGGYTF.

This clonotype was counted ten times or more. As DNA, the CDR3 is TGTGCCAGCAAGACTAGCGGGGGCCAACTCACAGATACGCAGTATTTT. It translates to CASKTSGGQLTDTQYF. The chain recombines TRBV5-4 with TRBJ2-3, with TRBD2 matching 12 bases. V lost 6 bases to trimming and J lost 2 bases; unmatched junction nucleotides: 7. The CDR3 runs to 16 residues. CDR1 and CDR2 (germline): SGHNT, YYREEE (reference sequence). Combining the CDR3 with reference TRBV5-4 and TRBJ2-3 gives the whole variable domain ETGVTQSPTHLIKTRGQQVTLRCSSQSGHNTVSWYQQALGQGPQFIFQYYREEENGRGNFPPRFSGLQFPNYSSELNVNALELDDSALYLCASKTSGGQLTDTQYFGPGTRLTVL.

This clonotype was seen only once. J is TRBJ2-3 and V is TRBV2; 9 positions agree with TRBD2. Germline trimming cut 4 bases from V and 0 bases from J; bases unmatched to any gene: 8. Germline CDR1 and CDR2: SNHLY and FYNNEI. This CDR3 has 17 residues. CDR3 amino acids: CASSGTSVWASTDTQYF. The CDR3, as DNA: TGTGCCAGCAGTGGGACTAGCGTGTGGGCTAGCACAGATACGCAGTATTTT. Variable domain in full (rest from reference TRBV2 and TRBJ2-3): EPEVTQTPSHQVTQMGQEVILRCVPISNHLYFYWYRQILGQKVEFLVSFYNNEISEKSEIFDDQFSVERPDGSNFTLKIRSTKLEDSAMYFCASSGTSVWASTDTQYFGPGTRLTVL.

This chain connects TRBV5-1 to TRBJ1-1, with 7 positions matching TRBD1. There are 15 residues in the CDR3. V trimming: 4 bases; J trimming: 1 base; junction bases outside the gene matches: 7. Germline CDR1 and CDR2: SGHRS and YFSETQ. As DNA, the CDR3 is TGCGCCAGCAGCAAAGGACAGGTGGAGAACACTGAAGCTTTCTTT. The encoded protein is CASSKGQVENTEAFF.

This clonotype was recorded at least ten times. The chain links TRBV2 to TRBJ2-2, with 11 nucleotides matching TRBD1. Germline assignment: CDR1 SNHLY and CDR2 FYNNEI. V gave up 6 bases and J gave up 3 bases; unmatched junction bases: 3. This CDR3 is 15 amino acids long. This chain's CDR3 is CASRGQGVYTGELFF. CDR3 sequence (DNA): TGTGCCAGCAGGGGACAGGGGGTCTACACCGGGGAGCTGTTTTTT.

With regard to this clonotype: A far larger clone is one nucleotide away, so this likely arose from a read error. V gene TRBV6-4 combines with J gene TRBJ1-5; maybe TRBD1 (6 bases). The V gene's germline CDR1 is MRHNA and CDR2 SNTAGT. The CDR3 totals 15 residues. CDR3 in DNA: TGTGCCAGCAGTTACTCGATGGGGGCGGGTCAGACCCAGCATTTT. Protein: CASSYSMGAGQTQHF.

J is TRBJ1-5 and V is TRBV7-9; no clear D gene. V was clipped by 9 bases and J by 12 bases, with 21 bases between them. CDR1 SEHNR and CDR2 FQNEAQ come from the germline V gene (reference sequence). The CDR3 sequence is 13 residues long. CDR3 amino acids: CARSIGGSPHQHF. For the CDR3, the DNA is TGTGCCAGAAGCATAGGCGGGAGTCCGCACCAGCATTTT.

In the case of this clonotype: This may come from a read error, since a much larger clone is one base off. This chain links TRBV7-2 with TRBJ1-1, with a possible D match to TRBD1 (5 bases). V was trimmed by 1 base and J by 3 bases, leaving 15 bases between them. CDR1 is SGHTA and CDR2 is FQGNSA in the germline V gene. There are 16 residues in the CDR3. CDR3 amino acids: CASSLVGHGFDTEAFF. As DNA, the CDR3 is TGTGCCAGCAGCTTAGTAGGACACGGTTTCGACACTGAAGCTTTCTTT.

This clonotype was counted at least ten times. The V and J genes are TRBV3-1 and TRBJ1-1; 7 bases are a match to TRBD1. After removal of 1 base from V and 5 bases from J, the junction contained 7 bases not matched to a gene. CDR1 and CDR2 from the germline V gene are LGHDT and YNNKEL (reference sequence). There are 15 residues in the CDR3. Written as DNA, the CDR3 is TGTGCCAGCAGCCAAGTAGGAGGGGGCTGGACTGAAGCTTTCTTT. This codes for CASSQVGGGWTEAFF.

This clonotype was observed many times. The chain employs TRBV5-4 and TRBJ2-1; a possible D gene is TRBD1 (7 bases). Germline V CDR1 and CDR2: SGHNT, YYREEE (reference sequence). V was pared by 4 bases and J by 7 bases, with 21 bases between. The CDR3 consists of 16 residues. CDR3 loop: CASSTAGKTGTNEQFF. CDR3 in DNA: TGTGCCAGCAGCACTGCGGGGAAGACAGGGACGAATGAGCAGTTCTTC.

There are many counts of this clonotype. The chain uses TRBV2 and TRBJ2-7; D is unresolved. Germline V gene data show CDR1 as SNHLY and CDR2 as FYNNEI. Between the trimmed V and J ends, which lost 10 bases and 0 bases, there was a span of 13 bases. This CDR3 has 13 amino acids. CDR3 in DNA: TGTGCCACCGCAACTGGAAGCTCCTACGAGCAGTACTTC. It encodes CATATGSSYEQYF. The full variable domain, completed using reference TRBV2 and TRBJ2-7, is EPEVTQTPSHQVTQMGQEVILRCVPISNHLYFYWYRQILGQKVEFLVSFYNNEISEKSEIFDDQFSVERPDGSNFTLKIRSTKLEDSAMYFCATATGSSYEQYFGPGTRLTVT.